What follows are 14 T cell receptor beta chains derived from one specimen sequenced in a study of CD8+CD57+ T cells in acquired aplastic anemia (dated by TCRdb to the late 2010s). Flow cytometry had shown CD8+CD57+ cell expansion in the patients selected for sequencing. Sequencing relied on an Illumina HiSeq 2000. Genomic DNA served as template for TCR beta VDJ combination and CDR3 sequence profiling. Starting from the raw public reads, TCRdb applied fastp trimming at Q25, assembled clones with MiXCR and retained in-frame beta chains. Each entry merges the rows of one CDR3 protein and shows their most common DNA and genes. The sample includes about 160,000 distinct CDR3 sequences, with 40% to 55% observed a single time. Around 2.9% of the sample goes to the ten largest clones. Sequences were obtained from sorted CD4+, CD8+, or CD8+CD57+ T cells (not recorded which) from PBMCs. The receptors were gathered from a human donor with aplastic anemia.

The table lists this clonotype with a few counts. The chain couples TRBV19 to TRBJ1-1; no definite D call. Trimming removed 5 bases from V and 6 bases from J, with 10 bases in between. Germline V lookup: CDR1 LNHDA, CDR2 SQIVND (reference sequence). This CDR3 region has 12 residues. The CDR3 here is CASSPRYAEAFF. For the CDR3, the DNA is TGTGCCAGTAGTCCGCGGTATGCTGAAGCTTTCTTT.

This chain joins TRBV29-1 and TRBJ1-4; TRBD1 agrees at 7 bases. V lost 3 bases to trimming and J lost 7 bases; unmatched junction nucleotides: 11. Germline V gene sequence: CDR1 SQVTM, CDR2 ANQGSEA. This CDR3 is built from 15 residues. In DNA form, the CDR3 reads TGCAGCGTTGAGGCCCCCGGCAGGGGGTTTGAAAAACTGTTTTTT. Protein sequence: CSVEAPGRGFEKLFF.

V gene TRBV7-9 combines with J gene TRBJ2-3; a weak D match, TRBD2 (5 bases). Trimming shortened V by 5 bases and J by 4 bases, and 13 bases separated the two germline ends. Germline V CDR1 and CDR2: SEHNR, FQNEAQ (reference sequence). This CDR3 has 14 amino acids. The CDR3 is CASSPGSSSDTQYF. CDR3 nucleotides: TGTGCCAGCAGCCCTGGGTCTAGCTCAGATACGCAGTATTTT.

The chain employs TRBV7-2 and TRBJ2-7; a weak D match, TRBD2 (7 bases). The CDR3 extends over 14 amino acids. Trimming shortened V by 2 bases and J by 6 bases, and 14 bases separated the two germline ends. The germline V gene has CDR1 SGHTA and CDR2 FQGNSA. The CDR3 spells CASSLRGQRGEQYF. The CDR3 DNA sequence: TGTGCCAGCAGCTTACGAGGACAGCGGGGCGAGCAGTACTTC.

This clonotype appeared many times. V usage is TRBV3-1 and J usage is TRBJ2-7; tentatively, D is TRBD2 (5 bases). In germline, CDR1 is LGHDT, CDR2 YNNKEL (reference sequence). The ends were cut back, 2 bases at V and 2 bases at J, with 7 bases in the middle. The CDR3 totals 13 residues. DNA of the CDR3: TGTGCCAGCAGCCAACTGACTACCTACGAGCAGTACTTC. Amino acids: CASSQLTTYEQYF.

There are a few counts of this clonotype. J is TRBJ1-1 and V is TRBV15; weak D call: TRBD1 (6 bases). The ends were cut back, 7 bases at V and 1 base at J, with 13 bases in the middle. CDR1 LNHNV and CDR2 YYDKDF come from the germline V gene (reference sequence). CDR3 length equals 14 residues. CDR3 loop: CATKKDSRNTEAFF. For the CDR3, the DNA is TGTGCCACCAAGAAGGACAGCAGGAACACTGAAGCTTTCTTT.

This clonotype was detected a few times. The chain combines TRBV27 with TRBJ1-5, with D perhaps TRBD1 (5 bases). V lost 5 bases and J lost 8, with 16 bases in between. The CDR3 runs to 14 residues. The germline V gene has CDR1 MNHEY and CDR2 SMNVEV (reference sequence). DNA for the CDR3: TGTGCCAGCAGTATGGGACCGACGGTCGAGCCCCAGCATTTT. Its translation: CASSMGPTVEPQHF.

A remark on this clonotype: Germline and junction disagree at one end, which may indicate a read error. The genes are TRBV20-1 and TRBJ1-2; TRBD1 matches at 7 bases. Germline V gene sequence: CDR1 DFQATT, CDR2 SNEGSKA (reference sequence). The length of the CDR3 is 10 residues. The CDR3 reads CSARPETGFF. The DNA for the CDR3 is TGCAGTGCTAGACCTGAGACAGGGTTTTTC.

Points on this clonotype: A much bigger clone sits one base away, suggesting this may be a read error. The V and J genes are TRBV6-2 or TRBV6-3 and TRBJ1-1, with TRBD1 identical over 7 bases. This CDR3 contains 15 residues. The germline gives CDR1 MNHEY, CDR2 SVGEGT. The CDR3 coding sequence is TGTGTCAGCAGAACCGGGACAGTAATGAACACTGAAGCTTTCTTT. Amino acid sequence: CVSRTGTVMNTEAFF.

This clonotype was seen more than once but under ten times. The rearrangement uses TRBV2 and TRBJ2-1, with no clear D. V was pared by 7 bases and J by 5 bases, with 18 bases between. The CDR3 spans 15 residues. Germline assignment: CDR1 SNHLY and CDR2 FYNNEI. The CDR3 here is CASTGQPSNNNEQFF. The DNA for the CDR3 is TGTGCCAGCACTGGGCAGCCGAGTAATAACAATGAGCAGTTCTTC. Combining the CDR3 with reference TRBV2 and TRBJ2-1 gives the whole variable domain EPEVTQTPSHQVTQMGQEVILRCVPISNHLYFYWYRQILGQKVEFLVSFYNNEISEKSEIFDDQFSVERPDGSNFTLKIRSTKLEDSAMYFCASTGQPSNNNEQFFGPGTRLTVL.

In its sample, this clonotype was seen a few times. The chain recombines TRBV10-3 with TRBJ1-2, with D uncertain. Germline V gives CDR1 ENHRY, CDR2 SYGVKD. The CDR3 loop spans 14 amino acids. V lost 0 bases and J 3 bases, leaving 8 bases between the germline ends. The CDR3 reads CAISESRLYYGYTF. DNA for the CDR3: TGTGCCATCAGTGAGTCCCGACTTTACTATGGCTACACCTTC.

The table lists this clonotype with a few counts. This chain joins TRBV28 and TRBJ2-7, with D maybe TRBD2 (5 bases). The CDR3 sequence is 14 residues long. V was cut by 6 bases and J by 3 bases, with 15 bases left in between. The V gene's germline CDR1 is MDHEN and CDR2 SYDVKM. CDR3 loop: CASRTTRENYEQYF. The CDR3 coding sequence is TGTGCCAGCAGGACGACACGGGAAAACTACGAGCAGTACTTC.

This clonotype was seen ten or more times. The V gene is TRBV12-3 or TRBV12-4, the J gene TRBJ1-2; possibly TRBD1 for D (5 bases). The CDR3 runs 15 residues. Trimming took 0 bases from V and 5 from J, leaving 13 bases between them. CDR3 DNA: TGTGCCAGCAGTTTAGCGGCAGGGAGTCGGTATGGCTACACCTTC. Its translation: CASSLAAGSRYGYTF.

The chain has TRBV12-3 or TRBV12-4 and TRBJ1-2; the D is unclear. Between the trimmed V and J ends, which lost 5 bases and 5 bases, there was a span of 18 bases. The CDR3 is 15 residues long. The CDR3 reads CASSPPGLYKYGYTF. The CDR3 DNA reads TGTGCCAGCAGTCCCCCAGGACTGTATAAGTATGGCTACACCTTC.